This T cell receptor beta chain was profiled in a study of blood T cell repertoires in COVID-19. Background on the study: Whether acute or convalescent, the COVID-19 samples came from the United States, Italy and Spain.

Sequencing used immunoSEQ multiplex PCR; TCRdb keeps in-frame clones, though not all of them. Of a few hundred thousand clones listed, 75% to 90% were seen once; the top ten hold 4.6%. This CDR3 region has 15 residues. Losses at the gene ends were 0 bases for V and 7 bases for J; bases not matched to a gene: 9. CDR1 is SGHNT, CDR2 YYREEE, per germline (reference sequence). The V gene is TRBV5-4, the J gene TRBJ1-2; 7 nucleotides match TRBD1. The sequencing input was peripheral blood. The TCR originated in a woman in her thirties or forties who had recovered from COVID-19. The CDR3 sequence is CASSLAGRGVGGYTF. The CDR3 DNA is TGTGCCAGCAGCTTGGCCGGCAGGGGGGTCGGTGGCTACACCTTC.